This is a list of T cell receptor beta chains from one sample in a study of molecular identifiers for immune sequencing clone quantification. TCRdb fed the PCR reads into MiXCR, producing one record per CDR3 protein. The repertoire consists of approximately 500,000 distinct CDR3 sequences, with about a fifth occurring once and the leading ten covering about 0.8%. The sequencing sample was made of naive CD8+ T cells from blood, with Jurkat cell RNA spiked in. These receptors were taken from a human donor in good health. Some libraries in this study had Jurkat cell RNA spiked in. Each CDR3 is given with its conserved first and last residue. The D gene is left open where the match is weak. Rows give clone size only sometimes, using once, few, many, or a class for an expanded clone.

j_call clone_size d_call v_call cdr3_nt cdr3_aa
TRBJ2-5 few TRBD1 TRBV12-3/TRBV12-4 TGTGCCAGCAGCGACGGGACAGGGAGAGAGACCCAGTACTTC CASSDGTGRETQYF
TRBJ2-3 - - TRBV11-1 TGTGCCAACAGCCCGACGGGGGATACGCAGTATTTT CANSPTGDTQYF
TRBJ2-1 few - TRBV6-1 TGTGCCAGCAGTGAAGGCGTAGGGTTGAATGAGCAGTTCTTC CASSEGVGLNEQFF
TRBJ1-2 - - TRBV14 TGTGCCAGCAGCCACCTCCCCGCCGAGGATTTTAACTATGGCTACACCTTC CASSHLPAEDFNYGYTF
TRBJ2-7 few TRBD2 TRBV5-4 TGTGCCAGCAGCTCCCTAGCGGGAGCTCACTACGAGCAGTACTTC CASSSLAGAHYEQYF
TRBJ2-3 - TRBD1 TRBV20-1 TGCAGTGCTAGAGAATGGACAGGGATCACAGATACGCAGTATTTT CSAREWTGITDTQYF
TRBJ2-7 few - TRBV4-2 TGTGCCAGCAGCCAAGGACGACACTACGAGCAGTACTTC CASSQGRHYEQYF
TRBJ1-3 many - TRBV20-1 TGCAGTGCTAGAGGCTATCTGGAGTCGACTGGAAACACCATATATTTT CSARGYLESTGNTIYF
TRBJ2-2 - TRBD2 TRBV24-1 TGTGCCACCAGCAGACTAGCGGGGCATACGAACACCGGGGAGCTGTTTTTT CATSRLAGHTNTGELFF
TRBJ1-3 - - TRBV2 TGTGCCAACCTCAGGGATCCTGGAAACACCATATATTTT CANLRDPGNTIYF
TRBJ2-2 - - TRBV11-2 TGTGCCAGCAGCTCATGGACAGTGAACACCGGGGAGCTGTTTTTT CASSSWTVNTGELFF
TRBJ2-3 few - TRBV9 TGTGCCAGCAGCTATGTAGGGGGTACTGGCACAGATACGCAGTATTTT CASSYVGGTGTDTQYF
TRBJ2-7 - - TRBV29-1 TGCAGCTTAGGCGGGCGAATGTACGAGCAGTACTTC CSLGGRMYEQYF
TRBJ2-3 - - TRBV11-2 TGTGCCAGCAGCTATGCCCCAACTTACCCAGATACGCAGTATTTT CASSYAPTYPDTQYF
TRBJ1-1 many - TRBV7-9 TGTGCCAGCAGCACAACGACAGATTATGTTGAAGCTTTCTTT CASSTTTDYVEAFF
TRBJ2-7 - - TRBV7-9 TGTGCCAGCAGCTTAGAGCACAGGGCCACCTACGAGCAGTACTTC CASSLEHRATYEQYF
TRBJ2-3 many - TRBV7-2 TGTGCCAGCAGCTTAGTTGTGGCAGGATTCACAGATACGCAGTATTTT CASSLVVAGFTDTQYF
TRBJ1-2 few - TRBV28 TGTGCCAGCAGTTTACTAACGGCCGGCAACTATGGCTACACCTTC CASSLLTAGNYGYTF
TRBJ2-1 few TRBD1 TRBV20-1 TGCAGTGCTACCTGGACAGGGGGACTAGATACCTACAATGAGCAGTTCTTC CSATWTGGLDTYNEQFF
TRBJ2-7 once TRBD2 TRBV30 TGTGCCTGGAGTGTAACAACGAGACTAGCGGGAGGCCCGGGCCACGAGCAGTACTTC CAWSVTTRLAGGPGHEQYF
TRBJ1-4 few - TRBV6-5 TGTGCCAGCAGTTACTCCGGGATTAATGAAAATCTGTTTTTT CASSYSGINENLFF
TRBJ1-2 - TRBD1 TRBV3-1 TGTGCCAGCAGCCCAAAGGGACAGGGTCATGGCTACACCTTC CASSPKGQGHGYTF
TRBJ2-3 many TRBD1 TRBV13 TGTGCCAGCAGCTCGACTGGGACAGCCCAGCCCTCTAGAGATACGCAGTATTTT CASSSTGTAQPSRDTQYF
TRBJ1-5 few - TRBV27 TGTGCCAGCAGTTTATACGGTCAGGGGAATAATCAGCCCCAGCATTTT CASSLYGQGNNQPQHF
TRBJ2-6 many - TRBV6-4 TGTGCCAGCAGTGACATTTCTGGGGCCAACGTCCTGACTTTC CASSDISGANVLTF
TRBJ2-7 - - TRBV10-3 TGTGCCATCAGTGGGGGTCAGGGAGACGAGCAGTACTTC CAISGGQGDEQYF
TRBJ2-3 many TRBD1 TRBV14 TGTGCCAGCAGCCAAGGGGCAGGGGGTTTCTTCGATACGCAGTATTTT CASSQGAGGFFDTQYF
TRBJ2-7 many TRBD2 TRBV20-1 TGCAGTGCTCCGACTAGCGGGAGTACCTACGAGCAGTACTTC CSAPTSGSTYEQYF
TRBJ1-2 - - TRBV12-3/TRBV12-4 TGTGTCAGCAGTTCTCCTACAAGGCCGGGCTACACCTTC CVSSSPTRPGYTF
TRBJ2-7 - TRBD2 TRBV12-3/TRBV12-4 TGTGTCAGCAGACCTACCGGGACTAGCGGCTCCTACGAGCAGTACTTC CVSRPTGTSGSYEQYF
TRBJ2-3 many - TRBV19 TGTGCCAGTAGTAAGTGGTTGGGCGCAGATACGCAGTATTTT CASSKWLGADTQYF
TRBJ2-2 - TRBD1 TRBV13 TGTGCCAGCAGCCTGGACAGGGACACCGGGGAGCCGTTTTTT CASSLDRDTGEPFF
TRBJ2-1 - TRBD2 TRBV2 TGTGCCTGCAGTGAAGATCTAGCGGGAGGACACAATGAGCAGTTCTTC CACSEDLAGGHNEQFF
TRBJ2-7 - TRBD1 TRBV6-1 TGTGCCAGCAGGTTCTTTGGGACAGGTGAGAACGAGCAGTACTTC CASRFFGTGENEQYF
TRBJ2-2 few - TRBV20-1 TGCAGTGCCACCGAGCCTATTGCTGGGGCTACGAACACCGGGGAGCTGTTTTTT CSATEPIAGATNTGELFF
TRBJ2-3 many - TRBV5-1 TGCGCCAGCAGCTTGGAGGCAGTCACAGATACGCAGTATTTT CASSLEAVTDTQYF
TRBJ1-1 - - TRBV3-1 TGTGCCAGCAGCCAAGAGATGTACACTGAAGCTTTCTTT CASSQEMYTEAFF
TRBJ2-3 many TRBD1 TRBV7-9 TGTGCCAGCAGCTTCATCAGGGGGCGAAGCACAGATACGCAGTATTTT CASSFIRGRSTDTQYF
TRBJ2-1 - - TRBV29-1 TGCAGCGTTGAGGAAAGGGGAGGCTACAATGAGCAGTTCTTC CSVEERGGYNEQFF
TRBJ2-5 few TRBD2 TRBV6-5 TGTGCCAGCACTCCGACTAGCGGAGCACAAGAGACCCAGTACTTC CASTPTSGAQETQYF